The 21 T cell receptor beta chains in this list originate from one sample, sequenced in a study of cytomegalovirus exposure and HLA in healthy donors. Primers included in the PCR were 60 Vbeta and 13 Jbeta primers. TCRdb's table, derived via immunoSEQ multiplex PCR, lists solely in-frame clones and lacks some. The sample includes some 150,000 clones, 60% to 80% of them seen just once. The sample was PBMCs. These receptors all come from a male donor in good health and CMV-seronegative.

This chain uses TRBV27 with TRBJ2-1; 7 bases map to TRBD1. The CDR3 consists of 14 residues. With V trimmed by 6 bases and J by 6 bases, 8 bases remained unmatched. Per germline, CDR1 MNHEY and CDR2 SMNVEV (reference sequence). CDR3 bases: TGTGCCAGCAGCTTAGCGACAGGGTTCAATGAGCAGTTCTTC. Translation gives CASSLATGFNEQFF.

The rearrangement joins TRBV30 to TRBJ2-7, with 7 nucleotides matching TRBD1. The CDR3 sequence is 13 residues long. Looked up from germline, CDR1 is GTSNPN and CDR2 is SVGIG (reference sequence). Trimming cost V 3 bases and J 6 bases; bases outside gene matches: 8. CDR3 protein: CAWRPEGGREQYF. The CDR3 region has the DNA TGTGCCTGGAGACCCGAAGGGGGCCGCGAGCAGTACTTC. Complete variable domain (other parts from reference TRBV30 and TRBJ2-7): SQTIHQWPATLVQPVGSPLSLECTVEGTSNPNLYWYRQAAGRGLQLLFYSVGIGQISSEVPQNLSASRPQDRQFILSSKKLLLSDSGFYLCAWRPEGGREQYFGPGTRLTVT.

V is TRBV6-4 and J is TRBJ1-2; tentatively, D is TRBD1 (6 bases). The germline V gene has CDR1 MRHNA and CDR2 SNTAGT. This CDR3 comprises 13 residues. The germline V and J ends were trimmed by 2 bases and 4 bases, with 8 bases remaining between them. CDR3 residues: CASSDDRTYGYTF. DNA of the CDR3: TGTGCCAGCAGTGACGACAGGACCTATGGCTACACCTTC.

The rearrangement joins TRBV10-1 to TRBJ2-5, with 8 bases lining up with TRBD2. CDR3 length equals 15 residues. Trimming at V came to 11 bases and at J to 4 bases, leaving 15 bases not matched to a gene. Germline V CDR1 and CDR2: WNHNN, SYGVQD (reference sequence). The CDR3 region has the DNA TGCGCCGTCCACCCCCGAGCGGGAGCTGCAGAGACCCAGTACTTC. It specifies CAVHPRAGAAETQYF.

The chain uses TRBV19 and TRBJ2-1; 10 positions agree with TRBD1. V shed 5 bases and J 2 bases; nucleotides not matched to a gene: 3. CDR1 and CDR2 from the germline V gene are LNHDA and SQIVND (reference sequence). The length of the CDR3 is 15 residues. Written as DNA, the CDR3 is TGTGCCAGTAGTGAGACAGGGGGCCCCTACAATGAGCAGTTCTTC. Translated: CASSETGGPYNEQFF.

CDR3 loop: CASSFPGSSYNEQFF. Here the CDR3 DNA reads TGCGCCAGCAGCTTCCCCGGGAGCTCCTACAATGAGCAGTTCTTC. The chain links TRBV5-1 to TRBJ2-1; a possible D gene is TRBD2 (6 bases). The CDR3 covers 15 residues. Looked up from germline, CDR1 is SGHRS and CDR2 is YFSETQ. The V and J ends lost 2 bases and 0 bases respectively, with 9 bases between them.

The rearrangement uses TRBV30 and TRBJ1-1, with a weak D call TRBD1 (5 bases). Germline V gene data show CDR1 as GTSNPN and CDR2 as SVGIG (reference sequence). The V and J ends lost 3 bases and 5 bases respectively, with 16 bases between them. The CDR3 sequence is 14 residues long. The CDR3 is CAWSLGGPETEAFF. CDR3 coding DNA: TGTGCCTGGAGCCTGGGGGGACCTGAGACTGAAGCTTTCTTT.

The chain joins TRBV19 to TRBJ1-2, with D unclear. Germline V gene sequence: CDR1 LNHDA, CDR2 SQIVND (reference sequence). Trimming took off 9 bases at V and 4 bases at J, with 18 bases between the two ends. This CDR3 is built from 14 residues. CDR3 in amino acids: CASDGGRRGYGYTF. CDR3 DNA sequence: TGTGCCAGCGATGGAGGGCGACGGGGCTATGGCTACACCTTC.

The genes are TRBV11-3 and TRBJ2-3; TRBD2 matches 8 bases. The V gene end was trimmed by 5 bases and the J gene end by 4 bases; junction bases not matched to a gene: 11. The germline V gene has CDR1 SGHNT and CDR2 YENEEA. This CDR3 contains 16 residues. The CDR3 DNA reads as TGTGCCAGCAGCCCCGGGGGGGGAGCGGGATCAGATACGCAGTATTTT. Protein product: CASSPGGGAGSDTQYF.

The CDR3 loop is CASSLRSIATNEKLFF. The CDR3 DNA sequence: TGTGCCAGCAGCTTACGGAGTATCGCAACTAATGAAAAACTGTTTTTT. The rearrangement uses TRBV7-6 and TRBJ1-4; D gene uncertain. The CDR3 extends over 16 amino acids. Looked up from germline, CDR1 is SGHVS and CDR2 is FNYEAQ. V was trimmed by 2 bases and J by 0 bases, leaving 10 bases between them.

This clone showed up just once. The gene calls are TRBV2 and TRBJ2-7; perhaps TRBD1 as D (6 bases). The CDR3 length is 13 residues. V lost 1 base and J lost 5, with 9 bases in between. Germline assignment: CDR1 SNHLY and CDR2 FYNNEI. DNA for the CDR3: TGTGCCAGCAGTGAAGGGACAGCGAACGAGCAGTACTTC. Translation gives CASSEGTANEQYF.

The chain combines TRBV9 with TRBJ2-5; the D gene is possibly TRBD1 (6 bases). The tail of the sequence fits TRBJ2-7 better, so the J call may be wrong. Germline-derived CDR1 and CDR2 are SGDLS and YYNGEE. This CDR3 comprises 15 residues. CDR3 region: CASSVGLQGIYEQYF. CDR3 nucleotides: TGTGCCAGCAGCGTAGGATTGCAGGGGATCTACGAGCAGTACTTC.

The chain combines TRBV19 with TRBJ2-2; possibly TRBD1 for D (5 bases). The CDR3 spans 15 residues. CDR1 is LNHDA, CDR2 SQIVND, per germline (reference sequence). The V end was cut by 10 bases, the J end by 0 bases, with 15 bases between. The CDR3 nucleotides are TGTGCCACCGGGTCCCGACAGACGAACACCGGGGAGCTGTTTTTT. Protein: CATGSRQTNTGELFF.

The V call is TRBV27, the J call TRBJ2-5, with a weak D call TRBD2 (5 bases). Trimming took off 6 bases at V and 5 bases at J, with 10 bases between the two ends. The CDR3 covers 12 residues. CDR1 is MNHEY, CDR2 SMNVEV, per germline (reference sequence). CDR3 nucleotides: TGTGCCAGCAGACGGGGAGTTGAGACCCAGTACTTC. Amino acids: CASRRGVETQYF.

J is TRBJ1-1 and V is TRBV6-5; D gene ambiguous. The CDR3 consists of 14 residues. Germline V gene sequence: CDR1 MNHEY, CDR2 SVGAGI. V was trimmed by 5 bases and J by 1 base, leaving 11 bases between them. The CDR3 loop reads CASSVSGWNTEAFF. The CDR3 DNA is TGTGCCAGCAGTGTATCGGGATGGAACACTGAAGCTTTCTTT.

The chain joins TRBV2 to TRBJ2-5; 12 nucleotides line up with TRBD2. V was pared by 6 bases and J by 3 bases, with 2 bases of the junction left unmatched. There are 14 residues in the CDR3. Germline CDR1 SNHLY, CDR2 FYNNEI. In DNA, the CDR3 is TGTGCCAGCAGAAGGACTAGCGGGAAAGAGACCCAGTACTTC. This gives the protein CASRRTSGKETQYF.

This sequence joins TRBV30 and TRBJ1-2, with 7 nucleotides matching TRBD1. This CDR3 region has 14 residues. J gave up 7 bases and V 4 bases, and 12 bases lay outside the gene matches. The germline CDR1 and CDR2 sequences are GTSNPN and SVGIG (reference sequence). CDR3 residues: CAWTRRQGEGGYTF. The CDR3 region has the DNA TGTGCCTGGACCCGCCGACAGGGTGAGGGTGGCTACACCTTC.

The chain has TRBV9 and TRBJ1-4; D unresolved. V gave up 5 bases and J gave up 8 bases, with 13 bases separating them. The CDR3 runs to 13 residues. Germline CDR1 and CDR2: SGDLS and YYNGEE. For the CDR3, the DNA is TGTGCCAGCAGTGGGGTGAGGGCCGAAAAACTGTTTTTT. This codes for CASSGVRAEKLFF.

The chain uses TRBV30 and TRBJ1-3, with D unresolved. V was cut by 0 bases and J by 5 bases, with 14 bases left in between. CDR1 is GTSNPN and CDR2 is SVGIG in the germline V gene (reference sequence). The CDR3 extends over 15 amino acids. The chain's CDR3 is CAWSVRAGRRNTIYF. CDR3 sequence (DNA): TGTGCCTGGAGTGTAAGAGCAGGTAGAAGAAACACCATATATTTT.

The chain joins TRBV6-6 to TRBJ2-2; 8 bases map to TRBD2. J gave up 2 bases and V 5 bases, and 4 bases lay outside the gene matches. Germline CDR1 and CDR2: MNHNY and SVGAGI (reference sequence). CDR3 length equals 15 residues. CDR3 bases: TGTGCCAGCAGTGGAGCGGGAGTAAACACCGGGGAGCTGTTTTTT. Amino acids: CASSGAGVNTGELFF.

The chain links TRBV30 to TRBJ2-5; TRBD2 matches 15 bases. The junction had 8 bases not matched to a gene; V was cut back by 3 bases and J by 0 bases. The germline V gene has CDR1 GTSNPN and CDR2 SVGIG (reference sequence). The length of the CDR3 is 18 residues. The CDR3 sequence: CAWRGLAGGGPYQETQYF. The CDR3 DNA reads as TGTGCCTGGAGAGGACTAGCGGGAGGGGGGCCCTACCAAGAGACCCAGTACTTC.